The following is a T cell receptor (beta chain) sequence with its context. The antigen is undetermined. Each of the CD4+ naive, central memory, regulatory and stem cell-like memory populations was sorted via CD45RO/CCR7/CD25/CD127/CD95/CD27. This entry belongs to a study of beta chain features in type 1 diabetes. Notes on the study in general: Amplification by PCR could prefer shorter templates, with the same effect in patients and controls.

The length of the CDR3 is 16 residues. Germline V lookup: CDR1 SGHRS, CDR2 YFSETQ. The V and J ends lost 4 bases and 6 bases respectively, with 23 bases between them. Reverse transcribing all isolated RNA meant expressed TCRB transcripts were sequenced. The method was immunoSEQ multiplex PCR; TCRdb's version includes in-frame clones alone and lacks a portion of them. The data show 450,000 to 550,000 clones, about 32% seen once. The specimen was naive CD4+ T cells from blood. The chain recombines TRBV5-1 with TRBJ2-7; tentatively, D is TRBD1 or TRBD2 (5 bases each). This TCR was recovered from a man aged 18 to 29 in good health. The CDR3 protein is CASSGYPGREGTEQYF. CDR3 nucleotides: TGCGCCAGCAGCGGCTACCCGGGCCGTGAAGGGACCGAGCAGTACTTC.